The present T cell receptor (beta chain) was sequenced within a study of blood T cell repertoires in COVID-19. In the study overall: Samples representing acute and convalescent COVID-19 were sourced from the United States, Italy and Spain. In each case, the material was cDNA or gDNA derived from T cells, B-cell-depleted T cells, or PBMCs.

Authors' methods: Amplification from reference gene primers served as the basis for estimated nucleated cell counts. Clones were sequenced by immunoSEQ multiplex PCR, and TCRdb holds only the in-frame ones, with some missing. Clonal size and the V and J genes are those of that table, whereas D and trimming came from the DNA. The data show over 150,000 clones, more than 80% seen once. Trimming removed 5 bases from V and 0 bases from J, with 20 bases in between. The CDR3 is made up of 18 amino acids. In germline, CDR1 is LGHNT, CDR2 FRNRAP. The sample consisted of peripheral blood. The TCR sequence derives from a human donor in a cohort sampled during active COVID-19. The V and J genes are TRBV12-5 and TRBJ1-3; tentatively, D is TRBD1 (6 bases). Here the CDR3 DNA reads TGTGCTAGTGGTAGACGGATCCAACAGGGCTTCTCTGGAAACACCATATATTTT. Translating it yields CASGRRIQQGFSGNTIYF.